A selection of T cell receptor beta chains follows, all from one sample in a study of T-cell reconstitution after alpha-beta-depleted transplantation in children. TCRdb itself ran the PCR reads through MiXCR, one entry per CDR3 protein. This table holds about 580,000 distinct CDR3 sequences, 20% to 25% found once. The source material was PBMCs, mostly from graft donor cells, sampled 360 days after TCRalphabeta/CD19-depleted stem cell transplant. The origin of the receptors is a boy in the first two years of life who had a stem cell transplant for acute myeloid leukemia, so the T cells may come from the graft donor. The conserved cysteine and the conserved F or W are not part of the CDR3 here.

v_call	j_call	cdr3_aa
TRBV6-1	TRBJ2-1	ASSRGVYSYNEQF
TRBV29-1	TRBJ1-1	SVVRSEAF
TRBV9	TRBJ1-2	ASRDANYGYT
TRBV5-5	TRBJ2-2	ASSLGGQGLRELF
TRBV24-1	TRBJ1-5	ATSDSGARQPQH
TRBV6-1	TRBJ2-3	ASSEVFPEAAGGADTQY
TRBV20-1	TRBJ2-1	SARELTSGLYNEQF
TRBV12-5	TRBJ2-5	ASGDTGYQETQY
TRBV20-1	TRBJ1-5	SAPGTGGNQPQH
TRBV12-3/TRBV12-4	TRBJ1-1	ASSGRTVNTEAF
TRBV27	TRBJ2-1	ASSLSGLAGEYNEQF
TRBV5-1	TRBJ1-1	ASSLVGVRDTEAF
TRBV20-1	TRBJ2-3	SAREETRSSVRVDTQY
TRBV4-1	TRBJ2-2	ASSQDGTRPNTGELF
TRBV14	TRBJ2-2	ASSQSYGELF
TRBV5-1	TRBJ2-2	ASSWDRVNTGELF
TRBV28	TRBJ2-6	ASSPRWGTGANVLT
TRBV6-1	TRBJ2-7	ASSPGGGGGFSYEQY
TRBV4-1	TRBJ2-2	ASSQGGTGWRTGELF
TRBV20-1	TRBJ2-2	SATKGRWTGELF
TRBV18	TRBJ2-2	ASSFGRRDYFTGELF
TRBV7-8	TRBJ2-6	ASSLWSGGFGANVLT
TRBV7-9	TRBJ2-3	ASSSEEAPDTQY
TRBV15	TRBJ2-1	ATSRLARDEQF
TRBV2	TRBJ1-1	AWLRGDTEAF
TRBV6-5	TRBJ2-4	ASSHTGSRAKNIQY
TRBV27	TRBJ1-3	ASSLSSSHPGNTIY
TRBV29-1	TRBJ1-2	SVVGGGNYGYT
TRBV6-1	TRBJ1-6	ASSDGTGVSPLH
TRBV12-3/TRBV12-4	TRBJ2-7	ASSLPGRSYEQY
TRBV20-1	TRBJ1-2	SASLAGDLSYGYT
TRBV5-6	TRBJ2-7	ASSLELAGVYEQY
TRBV12-3/TRBV12-4	TRBJ1-2	ASSPQVRSYGYT
TRBV20-1	TRBJ2-5	SASLGTSQETQY
TRBV20-1	TRBJ2-3	SATTSTGWGTDTQY
TRBV20-1	TRBJ2-5	SAYSSGVQETQY
TRBV4-2	TRBJ2-5	ASSQDRLIQETQY
TRBV11-3	TRBJ2-5	ASSQAWGTQETQY
TRBV6-2/TRBV6-3	TRBJ2-4	ASSDPHPKNIQY
TRBV4-1	TRBJ2-4	ASSQDGAGPNIQY
TRBV12-3/TRBV12-4	TRBJ2-1	ASGSGGPLYEQF
TRBV5-1	TRBJ1-6	ASSPTGGAESPLH
TRBV5-8	TRBJ2-3	ASTGGPGESADTQY
TRBV3-1	TRBJ2-2	ASTDYRGGTGELF
TRBV3-1	TRBJ2-4	ASRKRGSLYHSGNIQY
TRBV20-1	TRBJ2-5	SARWRGDQETQY
TRBV4-2	TRBJ1-3	ASSQGQGNSGNTIY
TRBV4-1	TRBJ1-1	ASSQEDRQNTEAF
TRBV20-1	TRBJ1-2	SAHWTGDPYGYT
TRBV9	TRBJ2-1	ASSVGTRDEQF
TRBV20-1	TRBJ2-7	SARDSQGKGGQY
TRBV12-3/TRBV12-4	TRBJ1-2	ASSLLGDRAGGYT